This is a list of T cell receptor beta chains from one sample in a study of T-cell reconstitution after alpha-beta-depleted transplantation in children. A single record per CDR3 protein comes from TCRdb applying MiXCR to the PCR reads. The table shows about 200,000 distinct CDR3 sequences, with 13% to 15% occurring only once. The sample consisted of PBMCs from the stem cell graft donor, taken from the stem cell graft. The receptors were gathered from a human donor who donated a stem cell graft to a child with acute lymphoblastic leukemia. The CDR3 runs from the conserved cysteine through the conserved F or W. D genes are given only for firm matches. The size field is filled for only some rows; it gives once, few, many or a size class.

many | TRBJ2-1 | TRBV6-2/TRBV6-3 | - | TGTGCCAGCATCGGTCGGGCGATATACAATGAGCAGTTCTTC | CASIGRAIYNEQFF
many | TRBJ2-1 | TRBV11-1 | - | TGTGCCAGCAAGCGGTTAGAGTGGGGCAATGAGCAGTTCTTC | CASKRLEWGNEQFF
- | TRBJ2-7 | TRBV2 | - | TGTGCCAGCAGTCGGGGGGCAGGAGCCTACGAGCAGTACTTC | CASSRGAGAYEQYF
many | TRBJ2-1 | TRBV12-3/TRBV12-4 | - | TGTGCCAGCAGTGACAGTTCCGTATCCCACAATGAGCAGTTCTTC | CASSDSSVSHNEQFF
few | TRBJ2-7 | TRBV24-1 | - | TGTGCCACCAGTGATCCGTCGGGGGCACGAGACGAGCAGTACTTC | CATSDPSGARDEQYF
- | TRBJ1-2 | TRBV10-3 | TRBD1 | TGTGCCATCAAGAAAACTTTTTCCGGGACAGCCTATGGCTACACCTTC | CAIKKTFSGTAYGYTF
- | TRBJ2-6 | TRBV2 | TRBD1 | TGTACCATCAGTGGAAGGGGACAGTCAAAATCTGGGGCCAACGTCCTGACTTTC | CTISGRGQSKSGANVLTF
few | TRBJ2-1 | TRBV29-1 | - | TGCAGCGTCCTGCGGACCAGGGGCAATGAGCAGTTCTTC | CSVLRTRGNEQFF
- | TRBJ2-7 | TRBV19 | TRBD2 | TGTGCCAGTGGGCTAGCGGGCTACTCCTACGAGCAGTACTTC | CASGLAGYSYEQYF
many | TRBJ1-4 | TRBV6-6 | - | TGTGCCAGCGATGACGGATATAATGAAAAACTGTTTTTT | CASDDGYNEKLFF
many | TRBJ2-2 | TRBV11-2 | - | TGTGCCAGCTATGGGTTGGACTTTTACACCGGGGAGCTGTTTTTT | CASYGLDFYTGELFF
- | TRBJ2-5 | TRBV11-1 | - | TGTGCCAGCAGCCCTCGGGACACGTCCCAAGAGACCCAGTACTTC | CASSPRDTSQETQYF
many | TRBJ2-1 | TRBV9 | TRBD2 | TGTGCCAGCAGCCCCCGACTAGCGGGACGGAATGAGCAGTTCTTC | CASSPRLAGRNEQFF
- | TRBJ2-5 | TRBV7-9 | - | TGTGCCAGCAGCTTACCTCATGGGTACCAAGAGACCCAGTACTTC | CASSLPHGYQETQYF
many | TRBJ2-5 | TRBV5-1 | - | TGCGCCAGCAGCTTGGTGAGGGGCACGGGCGAGACCCAGTACTTC | CASSLVRGTGETQYF
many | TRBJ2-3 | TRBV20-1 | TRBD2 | TGCAGTGCCCCAGACCGACTAGCGGGTAGCACAGATACGCAGTATTTT | CSAPDRLAGSTDTQYF
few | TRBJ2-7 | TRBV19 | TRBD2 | TGTGCCAGTAGCCTCCTCCGGGAGGGGGGATACGAGCAGTACTTC | CASSLLREGGYEQYF
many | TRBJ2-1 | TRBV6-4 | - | TGTGCCAGCAGTCCTAGAGTCCCGGGACAGGGGAGGGCTAGCGGGGGCGACAATGAGCAGTTCTTC | CASSPRVPGQGRASGGDNEQFF
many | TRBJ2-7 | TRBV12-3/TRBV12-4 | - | TGTGCCAGCAGTTTTCTCATCGGACTCGCTAACTCCTACGAGCAGTACTTC | CASSFLIGLANSYEQYF
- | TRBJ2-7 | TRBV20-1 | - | TGCAGTGCTAGCCAGCTGGACGCCCTACCCTACGAGCAGTACTTC | CSASQLDALPYEQYF
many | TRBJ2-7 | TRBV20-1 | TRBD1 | TGCAGTGCGCAAACAGGGGGCTTCGAGCAGTACTTC | CSAQTGGFEQYF
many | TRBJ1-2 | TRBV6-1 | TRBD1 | TGTGCCAGCAGTCGACCGGGACAGGCAACCTATGGCTACACCTTC | CASSRPGQATYGYTF
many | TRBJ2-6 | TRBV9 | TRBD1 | TGTGCCAGCACCCACGGGACAGGGGCGCTCTCTGGGGCCAACGTCCTGACTTTC | CASTHGTGALSGANVLTF
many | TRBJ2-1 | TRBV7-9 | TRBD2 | TGTGCCTCTAAAGCGGGCGGGAGCTCCTACAATGAGCAGTTCTTC | CASKAGGSSYNEQFF
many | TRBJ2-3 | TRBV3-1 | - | TGTGCCAGCAGCCAGGCAGATACGCAGTATTTT | CASSQADTQYF
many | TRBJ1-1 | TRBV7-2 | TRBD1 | TGTGCCAGCAGCCCCCCGGGACAGTCCTCTATGAACACTGAAGCTTTCTTT | CASSPPGQSSMNTEAFF
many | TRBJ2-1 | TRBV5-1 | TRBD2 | TGCGCCAGCAGCTCCCTCTCGACTAGCGGGAGTGGTGAGCAGTTCTTC | CASSSLSTSGSGEQFF
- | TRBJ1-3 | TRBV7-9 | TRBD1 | TGTGCCAGCAGCCGGACAGGGCAGGCTGGAAACACCATATATTTT | CASSRTGQAGNTIYF
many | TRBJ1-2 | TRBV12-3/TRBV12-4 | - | TGTGCCAGCAGTTCCCGGGACACGGGGCTCTATGGCTACACCTTC | CASSSRDTGLYGYTF
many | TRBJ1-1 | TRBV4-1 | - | TGCGCCAGCAGCCAAGAGGGTTCGGGTTACATGAACACTGAAGCTTTCTTT | CASSQEGSGYMNTEAFF
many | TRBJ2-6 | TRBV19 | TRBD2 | TGTGCCAGTCAGACCATAGCGGGAGGGACTGGGGCCAACGTCCTGACTTTC | CASQTIAGGTGANVLTF
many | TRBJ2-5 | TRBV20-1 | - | TGCAGTGCTAGACACGGGAGCATTGAGACCCAGTACTTC | CSARHGSIETQYF
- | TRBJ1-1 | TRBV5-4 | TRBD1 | TGTGCCAGCAGCGAGCCGGGACAGACTGAAGCTTTCTTT | CASSEPGQTEAFF
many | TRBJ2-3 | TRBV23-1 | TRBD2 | TGCGCCAGCAGTCAATGGGAAATAGCGGGAGGGCCTAGCACAGATACGCAGTATTTT | CASSQWEIAGGPSTDTQYF
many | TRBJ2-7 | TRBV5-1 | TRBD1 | TGCGCCAGCAGCCCAGGGGTGGACAGGGCTCGGCAGCAGTACTTC | CASSPGVDRARQQYF
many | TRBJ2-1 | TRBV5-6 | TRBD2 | TGTGCCAGCAGCTTGTCTTTTGGTAGCGGGAGCTACAATGAGCAGTTCTTC | CASSLSFGSGSYNEQFF
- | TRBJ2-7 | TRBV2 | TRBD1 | TGTGCCACCTCGATGGACAGGAATGACTACGAGCAGTACTTC | CATSMDRNDYEQYF
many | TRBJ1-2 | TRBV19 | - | TGTGCCAGTACCGGGCTTTCTGGCTACACCTTC | CASTGLSGYTF
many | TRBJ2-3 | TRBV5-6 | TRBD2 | TGTGCCAGCAGCTTAGAACTAGCGTGGGCGGATACGCAGTATTTT | CASSLELAWADTQYF
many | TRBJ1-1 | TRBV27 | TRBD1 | TGTGCCAGCAGAAGCCGACAGGGGACTGAAGCTTTCTTT | CASRSRQGTEAFF
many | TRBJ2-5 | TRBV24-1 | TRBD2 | TGTGCCACCAGTGATTTCCGGGAGGGGACTAGCGGACTCCAAGAGACCCAGTACTTC | CATSDFREGTSGLQETQYF
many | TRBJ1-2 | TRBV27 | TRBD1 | TGTGCCAGCAGTTTAAACAGGGGAGAGGTTTTCTATGGCTACACCTTC | CASSLNRGEVFYGYTF
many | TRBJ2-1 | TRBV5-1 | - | TGCGCCAGCAGCTTTCAGGGATCCTACAATGAGCAGTTCTTC | CASSFQGSYNEQFF
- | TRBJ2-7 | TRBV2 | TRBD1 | TGTGCCAGCAGCCAGGACAGGACCTACGAGCAGTACTTC | CASSQDRTYEQYF
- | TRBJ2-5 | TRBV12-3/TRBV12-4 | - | TGTGCCAGCAGTTTAGGGGAGATCCAGTACTTC | CASSLGEIQYF
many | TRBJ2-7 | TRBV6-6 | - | TGTGCCAGCAGTTATTTGGGGAACTACGAGCAGTACTTC | CASSYLGNYEQYF
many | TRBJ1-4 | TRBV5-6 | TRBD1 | TGTGCCAGCAGCTTAGAGGGACAGGGACTACTTGAAAAACTGTTTTTT | CASSLEGQGLLEKLFF